The 32 T cell receptor beta chains reported below all come from one sample, sequenced in a study of blood T cell repertoires in COVID-19. The data were produced by immunoSEQ multiplex PCR, yet TCRdb's version contains in-frame clones alone and is incomplete. Among approximately 300,000 clones listed, around 90% were seen once. The sample consisted of peripheral blood. These receptors were taken from a man between 18 and 29 years old with active or convalescent COVID-19.

The chain carries TRBV23-1 and TRBJ2-4, with D perhaps TRBD1 (6 bases). TRBV23-1 is an ORF; its function is uncertain. The CDR3 is 14 amino acids. Trimming stripped 2 bases from V and 2 bases from J, with 7 bases between. CDR3 protein: CASSQGQTKNIQYF. For the CDR3, the DNA is TGCGCCAGCAGTCAAGGACAGACCAAAAACATTCAGTACTTC.

The chain combines TRBV6-5 with TRBJ1-4; 7 bases are a match to TRBD1. Per the germline V gene, CDR1 is MNHEY and CDR2 is SVGAGI. The CDR3 contains 15 residues. Trimming cost V 6 bases and J 8 bases; bases outside gene matches: 12. DNA of the CDR3: TGTGCCAGCAGCCTAACAGGGACAGCCCTAGAAAAACTGTTTTTT. This sequence encodes CASSLTGTALEKLFF.

The chain uses TRBV5-6 and TRBJ1-5; D unresolved. The CDR3 extends over 14 amino acids. Trimming took 3 bases from V and 0 from J, leaving 7 bases between them. The germline gives CDR1 SGHDT, CDR2 YYEEEE. In DNA form, the CDR3 reads TGTGCCAGCAGCTATCAGTCTAGCAATCAGCCCCAGCATTTT. As protein: CASSYQSSNQPQHF.

The chain carries TRBV11-3 and TRBJ1-1; no definite D call. Germline-derived CDR1 and CDR2 are SGHNT and YENEEA. CDR3 length equals 13 residues. Trimming shortened V by 1 base and J by 8 bases, and 11 bases separated the two germline ends. As DNA, the CDR3 is TGTGCCAGCAGCTTAGCTCCTACGGGGGAAGCTTTCTTT. Its translation: CASSLAPTGEAFF.

The genes are TRBV9 and TRBJ2-3; a weak D match, TRBD1 (5 bases). CDR3 length equals 14 residues. Deletions cut 1 base from V and 5 bases from J, with 11 bases between. Per the germline V gene, CDR1 is SGDLS and CDR2 is YYNGEE. CDR3 nucleotides: TGTGCCAGCAGCGTAAGCTTAGGGGAAGATACGCAGTATTTT. This encodes CASSVSLGEDTQYF.

The chain combines TRBV20-1 with TRBJ2-3; 8 bases are shared with TRBD1. V dropped 6 bases and J dropped 3; count of bases not matched to a gene: 11. Germline CDR1 DFQATT, CDR2 SNEGSKA (reference sequence). CDR3 length: 15 residues. CDR3 nucleotide sequence: TGCAGTGCGAGTGACAGGGGACGGCGGACAGATACGCAGTATTTT. Amino acids: CSASDRGRRTDTQYF.

The J gene is TRBJ1-5, the V gene TRBV27, with a tentative D call TRBD1 (6 bases). Trimming stripped 5 bases from V and 3 bases from J, with 11 bases between. The CDR3 loop spans 14 amino acids. From germline, CDR1 is MNHEY and CDR2 SMNVEV (reference sequence). The CDR3 region has the DNA TGTGCCAGCAGTGCGACAGGTTACAATCAGCCCCAGCATTTT. Translating gives CASSATGYNQPQHF.

The rearrangement links TRBV27 to TRBJ2-1; D might be TRBD2 (6 bases). V gave up 8 bases and J gave up 7 bases, with 18 bases separating them. From germline, CDR1 is MNHEY and CDR2 SMNVEV (reference sequence). This CDR3 is 14 amino acids long. The CDR3 DNA sequence: TGTGCCAGCTCCCGGCGGGGAAGTCGGAATGAGCAGTTCTTC. This codes for CASSRRGSRNEQFF.

V is TRBV9 and J is TRBJ2-7; 7 positions match TRBD1. Germline V lookup: CDR1 SGDLS, CDR2 YYNGEE. The trim removed 0 bases at V and 3 bases at J, leaving 6 bases unmatched. This CDR3 is built from 15 residues. The chain's CDR3 is CASSVEETGSYEQYF. CDR3 nucleotides: TGTGCCAGCAGCGTAGAGGAGACAGGGAGCTACGAGCAGTACTTC. The full variable domain, its missing parts supplied by reference TRBV9 and TRBJ2-7, is DSGVTQTPKHLITATGQRVTLRCSPRSGDLSVYWYQQSLDQGLQFLIQYYNGEERAKGNILERFSAQQFPDLHSELNLSSLELGDSALYFCASSVEETGSYEQYFGPGTRLTVT.

V and J are TRBV9 and TRBJ2-5, with 7 positions matching TRBD2. The CDR3 loop spans 15 amino acids. Per germline, CDR1 SGDLS and CDR2 YYNGEE. V was clipped by 1 base and J by 2 bases; unmatched bases: 5. CDR3 sequence: CASSVNGRLQETQYF. The CDR3 DNA is TGTGCCAGCAGCGTAAACGGGAGGTTACAAGAGACCCAGTACTTC.

V and J are TRBV6-1 and TRBJ2-3; 7 bases map to TRBD2. The CDR3 sequence is 17 residues long. CDR1 and CDR2 from the germline V gene are MNHNS and SASEGT. Germline trimming cut 6 bases from V and 2 bases from J; bases unmatched to any gene: 14. This CDR3 reads CASSESPSSGYTDTQYF. The CDR3, as DNA: TGTGCCAGCAGCGAAAGCCCGTCTAGCGGATACACAGATACGCAGTATTTT.

CDR3 residues: CASSRTGGAAGELFF. CDR3 coding DNA: TGTGCCAGCAGCCGAACAGGGGGCGCAGCCGGGGAGCTGTTTTTT. The chain is built from TRBV3-1 (or the pseudogene TRBV3-2) and TRBJ2-2; 9 nucleotides line up with TRBD1. CDR1 and CDR2 from the germline V gene are LGHDT and YNNKEL (reference sequence). The V gene end was trimmed by 4 bases and the J gene end by 6 bases; junction bases not matched to a gene: 6. This CDR3 has 15 residues.

This chain connects TRBV7-6 to TRBJ1-6, with TRBD1 as a possible D gene (6 bases). The length of the CDR3 is 15 residues. Germline CDR1 reads SGHVS; CDR2 reads FNYEAQ. V was shortened by 6 bases and J by 9 bases, with 18 bases between the two germline ends. For the CDR3, the DNA is TGTGCCAGCAGTCGAGAGAAAGGGGGTGCTTCACCCCTCCACTTT. It codes for CASSREKGGASPLHF. The complete variable domain, with remaining parts taken from reference TRBV7-6 and TRBJ1-6, reads GAGVSQSPRYKVTKRGQDVALRCDPISGHVSLYWYRQALGQGPEFLTYFNYEAQQDKSGLPNDRFSAERPEGSISTLTIQRTEQRDSAMYRCASSREKGGASPLHFGNGTRLTVT.

This rearrangement joins TRBV27 to TRBJ2-1; tentative D call: TRBD1 (5 bases). Trimming left V 3 bases short and J 8 bases short, with 14 bases between. Germline CDR1 is MNHEY and CDR2 is SMNVEV (reference sequence). This CDR3 comprises 14 residues. CDR3 region: CASSLQGSGDEQFF. In nucleotides, the CDR3 is TGTGCCAGCAGTTTGCAGGGTTCGGGCGATGAGCAGTTCTTC.

The chain has TRBV4-1 and TRBJ2-3; 7 nucleotides agree with TRBD2. From germline, CDR1 is MGHRA and CDR2 YSYEKL. The CDR3 is 17 amino acids. The trim removed 0 bases at V and 6 bases at J, leaving 12 bases unmatched. The DNA for the CDR3 is TGCGCCAGCAGCCAAGATTATAGTGCGGGAGCGGGCGATACGCAGTATTTT. It encodes CASSQDYSAGAGDTQYF.

The CDR3 DNA reads TGTGCCAGCAGCTGGGAGAGAGGAAACACCATATATTTT. Translating it yields CASSWERGNTIYF. The J gene is TRBJ1-3, the V gene TRBV7-2, with D unclear. V was cut by 4 bases and J by 4 bases, with 8 bases left in between. The CDR3 length is 13 residues. Germline CDR1 is SGHTA and CDR2 is FQGNSA.

In its sample, this clone was seen once. The chain couples TRBV19 to TRBJ1-6; 8 nucleotides agree with TRBD1. The CDR3 has 14 amino acids. In germline, CDR1 is LNHDA, CDR2 SQIVND (reference sequence). J gave up 9 bases and V 5 bases, and 6 bases lay outside the gene matches. As DNA, the CDR3 is TGTGCCAGTAGTGTACCAGGGGGCTTTTCACCCCTCCACTTT. This gives the protein CASSVPGGFSPLHF. Supplemented by reference TRBV19 and TRBJ1-6, the full variable domain reads DGGITQSPKYLFRKEGQNVTLSCEQNLNHDAMYWYRQDPGQGLRLIYYSQIVNDFQKGDIAEGYSVSREKKESFPLTVTSAQKNPTAFYLCASSVPGGFSPLHFGNGTRLTVT.

The gene calls are TRBV2 and TRBJ1-2; 7 bases are shared with TRBD1. The CDR3 is made up of 13 amino acids. Per germline, CDR1 SNHLY and CDR2 FYNNEI. V gave up 4 bases and J gave up 6 bases; unmatched junction bases: 5. CDR3 region: CASSAGQVDGYTF. The CDR3 DNA follows: TGTGCCAGCAGTGCTGGACAGGTGGATGGCTACACCTTC.

The chain combines TRBV29-1 with TRBJ2-1, with a weak D call TRBD2 (5 bases). The CDR3 loop spans 12 amino acids. Trimming left V 3 bases short and J 8 bases short, with 11 bases between. CDR1 and CDR2 (germline): SQVTM, ANQGSEA. The CDR3 spells CSVEPSWDEQFF. In nucleotides, the CDR3 is TGCAGCGTTGAGCCTAGCTGGGATGAGCAGTTCTTC.

The genes are TRBV11-2 and TRBJ2-3; 7 bases are shared with TRBD1. Germline assignment: CDR1 SGHAT and CDR2 FQNNGV. This CDR3 has 15 amino acids. Trimming at V came to 4 bases and at J to 2 bases, leaving 6 bases not matched to a gene. CDR3 in amino acids: CASSSPGTVTDTQYF. The CDR3 region has the DNA TGTGCCAGCAGCTCTCCGGGGACAGTCACAGATACGCAGTATTTT.

For the CDR3, the DNA is TGTGCCAGCAGCTTGCGGGGACTCTATGGCTACACCTTC. Translating it yields CASSLRGLYGYTF. The V gene is TRBV5-4, the J gene TRBJ1-2, with a weak D call TRBD1 (5 bases). Trimming cost V 1 base and J 4 bases, with 8 bases left between them. The CDR3 totals 13 residues. Germline-derived CDR1 and CDR2 are SGHNT and YYREEE (reference sequence).

This chain uses TRBV28 with TRBJ2-6; D is possibly TRBD2 (5 bases). CDR3 length equals 19 residues. From germline, CDR1 is MDHEN and CDR2 SYDVKM. Trimming removed 4 bases from V and 1 base from J, with 20 bases in between. The CDR3 DNA reads TGTGCCAGCAGTTCTTCAAACATGGGGAGCTATTCTGGGGCCAACGTCCTGACTTTC. It codes for CASSSSNMGSYSGANVLTF.

The chain couples TRBV9 to TRBJ2-2; TRBD1 matches at 8 bases. After removal of 4 bases from V and 1 base from J, the junction contained 3 bases not matched to a gene. Germline V CDR1 and CDR2: SGDLS, YYNGEE. The CDR3 totals 15 residues. CDR3 nucleotide sequence: TGTGCCAGCAGCTCAGACAGGGGGAACACCGGGGAGCTGTTTTTT. Its translation is CASSSDRGNTGELFF.

V is TRBV9 and J is TRBJ1-6, with 7 nucleotides matching TRBD1. Germline values: CDR1 SGDLS, CDR2 YYNGEE. Trimming took 0 bases from V and 7 from J; bases not matched to a gene: 4. The CDR3 has 15 amino acids. The CDR3 coding sequence is TGTGCCAGCAGCGTAGGTTCACAGGGGAATTCACCCCTCCACTTT. Translated: CASSVGSQGNSPLHF. Together with reference TRBV9 and TRBJ1-6, the CDR3 gives the full variable domain: DSGVTQTPKHLITATGQRVTLRCSPRSGDLSVYWYQQSLDQGLQFLIQYYNGEERAKGNILERFSAQQFPDLHSELNLSSLELGDSALYFCASSVGSQGNSPLHFGNGTRLTVT.

The V and J genes are TRBV5-5 and TRBJ1-1; TRBD1 agrees at 7 bases. Per the germline V gene, CDR1 is SGHKS and CDR2 is YYEKEE (reference sequence). The J segment lost 5 bases and the V segment lost 1 base, leaving 11 bases of the junction unmatched. The CDR3 has 16 residues. The CDR3 protein is CASSLFRGRVDTEAFF. In nucleotides, the CDR3 is TGTGCCAGCAGCTTGTTTAGGGGGCGCGTAGATACTGAAGCTTTCTTT.

J is TRBJ2-1 and V is TRBV5-6; 11 nucleotides align to TRBD2. Germline CDR1 and CDR2: SGHDT and YYEEEE. Trimming at V came to 0 bases and at J to 9 bases, leaving 8 bases not matched to a gene. CDR3 length: 16 amino acids. This CDR3 reads CASSLVGSGRAGEQFF. The CDR3 DNA is TGTGCCAGCAGCTTGGTTGGTAGCGGGAGGGCGGGTGAGCAGTTCTTC.

The rearrangement links TRBV11-2 to TRBJ2-3; possible D gene TRBD2, 6 bases. Trimming pared 2 bases from V and 4 bases from J, leaving 16 bases between. There are 16 residues in the CDR3. Germline lookup yields CDR1 SGHAT and CDR2 FQNNGV. The CDR3 sequence is CASSLMEGKVADTQYF. The CDR3 bases are TGTGCCAGCAGCTTAATGGAGGGGAAGGTTGCAGATACGCAGTATTTT.

The chain combines TRBV7-9 with TRBJ2-3; TRBD2 might be the D (5 bases). The CDR3 length is 14 residues. V shed 2 bases and J shed 2 bases, with 8 bases lying between them. From germline, CDR1 is SEHNR and CDR2 FQNEAQ (reference sequence). DNA for the CDR3: TGTGCCAGCAGCTTAACGGGATACACAGATACGCAGTATTTT. As protein: CASSLTGYTDTQYF.

This chain links TRBV4-2 with TRBJ2-5, with TRBD1 matching over 7 bases. Trimming cost V 4 bases and J 1 base; bases outside gene matches: 6. Germline assignment: CDR1 LGHNA and CDR2 YNFKEQ. The CDR3 spans 15 residues. CDR3 nucleotides: TGTGCCAGCAGCCCCCGGGACAGCTCCCAAGAGACCCAGTACTTC. Translation: CASSPRDSSQETQYF.

This clone was detected only once. V is TRBV9 and J is TRBJ2-1; 8 positions match TRBD2. CDR3 size: 14 residues. Per the germline V gene, CDR1 is SGDLS and CDR2 is YYNGEE. The V segment lost 2 bases and the J segment 6 bases; nucleotides outside the gene matches: 4. The CDR3 spells CASSVSGAPNEQFF. CDR3 nucleotide sequence: TGTGCCAGCAGCGTTAGCGGGGCCCCCAATGAGCAGTTCTTC.

The chain combines TRBV18 with TRBJ2-5, with D tentatively TRBD1 (6 bases). Between the trimmed V and J ends, which lost 2 bases and 4 bases, there was a span of 14 bases. There are 15 residues in the CDR3. CDR1 KGHSH and CDR2 LQKENI come from the germline V gene. CDR3 nucleotides: TGTGCCAGCTCACCATTAACAGGGATAGGAGAGACCCAGTACTTC. Translated, it gives CASSPLTGIGETQYF.

The genes are TRBV9 and TRBJ2-1; D uncertain. The germline V gene has CDR1 SGDLS and CDR2 YYNGEE. This CDR3 comprises 16 residues. Trimming pared 0 bases from V and 0 bases from J, leaving 10 bases between. The CDR3, as DNA: TGTGCCAGCAGCGTAGTTTCTAGGAGCTCCTACAATGAGCAGTTCTTC. It translates to CASSVVSRSSYNEQFF.